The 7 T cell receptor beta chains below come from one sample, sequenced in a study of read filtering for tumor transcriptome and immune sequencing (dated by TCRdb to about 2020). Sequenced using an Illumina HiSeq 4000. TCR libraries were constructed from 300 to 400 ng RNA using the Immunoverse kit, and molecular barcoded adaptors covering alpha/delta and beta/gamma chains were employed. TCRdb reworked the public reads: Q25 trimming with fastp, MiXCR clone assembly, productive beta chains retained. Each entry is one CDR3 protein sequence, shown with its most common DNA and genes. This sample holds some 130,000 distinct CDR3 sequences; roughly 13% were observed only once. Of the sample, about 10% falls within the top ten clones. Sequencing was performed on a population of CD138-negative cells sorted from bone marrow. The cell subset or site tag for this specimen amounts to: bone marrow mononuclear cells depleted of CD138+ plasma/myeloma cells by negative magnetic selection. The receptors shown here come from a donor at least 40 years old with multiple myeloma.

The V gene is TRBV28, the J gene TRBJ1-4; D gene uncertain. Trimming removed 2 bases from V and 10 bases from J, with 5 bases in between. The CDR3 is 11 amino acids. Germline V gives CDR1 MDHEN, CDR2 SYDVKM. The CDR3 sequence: CASSLIGKLFF. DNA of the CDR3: TGTGCCAGCAGTTTAATCGGAAAACTGTTTTTT.

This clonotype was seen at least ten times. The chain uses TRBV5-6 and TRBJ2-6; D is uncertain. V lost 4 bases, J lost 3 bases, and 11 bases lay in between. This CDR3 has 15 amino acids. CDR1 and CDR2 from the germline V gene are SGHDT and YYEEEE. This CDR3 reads CASSRVSGGANVLTF. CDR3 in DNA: TGTGCCAGCAGCCGAGTCTCGGGTGGGGCCAACGTCCTGACTTTC.

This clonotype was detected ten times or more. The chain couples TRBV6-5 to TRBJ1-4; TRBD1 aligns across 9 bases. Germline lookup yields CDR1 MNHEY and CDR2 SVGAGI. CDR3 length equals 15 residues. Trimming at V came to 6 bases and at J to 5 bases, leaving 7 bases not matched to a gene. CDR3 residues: CASSQPGTGNEKLFF. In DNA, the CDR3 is TGTGCCAGCAGCCAACCCGGGACAGGGAATGAAAAACTGTTTTTT.

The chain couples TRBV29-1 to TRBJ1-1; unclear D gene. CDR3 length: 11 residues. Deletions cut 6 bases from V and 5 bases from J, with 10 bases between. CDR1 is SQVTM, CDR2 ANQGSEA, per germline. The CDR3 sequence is CSVLRETEAFF. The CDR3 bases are TGCAGCGTGCTAAGGGAAACTGAAGCTTTCTTT.

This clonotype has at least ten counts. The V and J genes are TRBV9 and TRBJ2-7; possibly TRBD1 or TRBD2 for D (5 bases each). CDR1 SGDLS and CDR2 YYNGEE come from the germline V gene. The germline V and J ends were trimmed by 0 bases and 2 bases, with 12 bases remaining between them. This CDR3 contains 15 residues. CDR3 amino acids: CASSVVRGPAYEQYF. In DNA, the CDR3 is TGTGCCAGCAGCGTAGTTAGGGGACCGGCCTACGAGCAGTACTTC.

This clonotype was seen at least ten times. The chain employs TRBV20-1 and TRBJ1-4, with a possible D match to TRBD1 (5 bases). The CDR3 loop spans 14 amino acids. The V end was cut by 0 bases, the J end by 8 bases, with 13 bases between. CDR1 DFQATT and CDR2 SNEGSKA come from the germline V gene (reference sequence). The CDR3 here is CSARDAQDQEKLFF. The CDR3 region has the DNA TGCAGTGCTAGAGATGCACAGGATCAAGAAAAACTGTTTTTT.

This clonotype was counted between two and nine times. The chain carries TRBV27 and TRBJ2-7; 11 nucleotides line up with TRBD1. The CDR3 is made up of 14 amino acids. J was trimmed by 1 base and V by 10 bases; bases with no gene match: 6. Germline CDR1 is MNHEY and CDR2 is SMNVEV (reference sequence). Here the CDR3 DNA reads TGTGCCACCCGGGACAGGGGGGGATCCTACGAGCAGTACTTC. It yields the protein CATRDRGGSYEQYF.